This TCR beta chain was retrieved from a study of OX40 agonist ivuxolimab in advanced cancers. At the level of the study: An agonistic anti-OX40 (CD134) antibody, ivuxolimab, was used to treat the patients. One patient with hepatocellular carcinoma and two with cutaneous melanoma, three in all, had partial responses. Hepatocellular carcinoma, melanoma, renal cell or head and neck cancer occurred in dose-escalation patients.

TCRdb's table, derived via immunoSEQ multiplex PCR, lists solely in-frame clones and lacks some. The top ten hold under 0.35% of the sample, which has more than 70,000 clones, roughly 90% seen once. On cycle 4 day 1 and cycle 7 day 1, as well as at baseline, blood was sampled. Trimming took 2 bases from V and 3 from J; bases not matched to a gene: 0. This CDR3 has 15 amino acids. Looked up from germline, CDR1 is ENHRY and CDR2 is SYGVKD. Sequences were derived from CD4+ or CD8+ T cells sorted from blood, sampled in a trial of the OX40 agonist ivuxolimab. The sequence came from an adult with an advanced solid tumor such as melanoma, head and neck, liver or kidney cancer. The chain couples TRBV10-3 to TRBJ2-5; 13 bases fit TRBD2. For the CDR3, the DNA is TGTGCCATCAGTGAGGGGACTAGCGGGAAAGAGACCCAGTACTTC. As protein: CAISEGTSGKETQYF.